This T cell receptor (beta chain) derives from a study of CD8 T cells in ankylosing spondylitis. General study results and limits: From matched ankylosing spondylitis synovial fluid, disease-linked clones were reportedly recovered at significantly enriched levels.

CDR1 is MNHEY and CDR2 is SMNVEV in the germline V gene (reference sequence). The CDR3 contains 13 residues. With 6 bases removed from V and 4 bases from J, the gap between germline ends came to 12 bases. TCRdb independently ran MiXCR on the 5' RACE reads; one entry per CDR3 protein. Among about 130,000 distinct CDR3 sequences listed, roughly a tenth were seen once. This clonotype was found many times. The antigen remains undetermined. The TCR was taken from a male donor with ankylosing spondylitis or in good health (not recorded which). Sequencing input: blood, either unsorted or a sorted T cell fraction (not recorded which). The J gene is TRBJ2-5, the V gene TRBV27; D is uncertain. This CDR3 reads CASSNLFSETQYF. The CDR3 DNA reads TGTGCCAGCAGCAACCTCTTCTCAGAGACCCAGTACTTC.